This T cell receptor (beta chain) is from a study of tumor-infiltrating lymphocytes in primary liver carcinoma. Turning to the study itself: Male and female patients aged 30 to 69 years made up the cohort. The study reported T1-T3 N0M0 tumors spanning 4.2 to 10 cm.

Notes on this clonotype: What it recognizes is unknown.

CDR3 size: 14 residues. Trimming took off 1 base at V and 5 bases at J, with 11 bases between the two ends. In germline, CDR1 is SGHRS, CDR2 YFSETQ. Co-extracting RNA and DNA was done with roughly 17-33 mg of unsorted bulk tissue as input. Findings and caveats of the study: Top clones occupying all five tumor regions numbered only about 7.5-25%.

With a constant-region primer, TCR beta cDNA was made from approximately 500 ng of total RNA. A slightly modified ARM-PCR protocol with three nested multiplex PCR rounds produced these TCR beta libraries. Running 10 cycles apiece, the first two PCR rounds relied on TRBV1-TRBV30 forward primers together with a C-beta reverse primer. MiXCR was run by TCRdb on the multiplex PCR reads, yielding one entry per CDR3 protein. The sample includes approximately 120,000 distinct CDR3 sequences, 64% of them seen just once. V is TRBV5-1 and J is TRBJ2-3; weak D call: TRBD2 (6 bases). Sequenced sample: liver tumor tissue from sampling region 3. The subset here: tumor region T3, left-lateral pole. The clonotype originates from a woman aged 60 to 75 with primary liver carcinoma and hepatitis B virus infection. The CDR3 nucleotides read TGCGCCAGCAGCTTGCAGGGAGGCATAGATACGCAGTATTTT. Its translation: CASSLQGGIDTQYF.